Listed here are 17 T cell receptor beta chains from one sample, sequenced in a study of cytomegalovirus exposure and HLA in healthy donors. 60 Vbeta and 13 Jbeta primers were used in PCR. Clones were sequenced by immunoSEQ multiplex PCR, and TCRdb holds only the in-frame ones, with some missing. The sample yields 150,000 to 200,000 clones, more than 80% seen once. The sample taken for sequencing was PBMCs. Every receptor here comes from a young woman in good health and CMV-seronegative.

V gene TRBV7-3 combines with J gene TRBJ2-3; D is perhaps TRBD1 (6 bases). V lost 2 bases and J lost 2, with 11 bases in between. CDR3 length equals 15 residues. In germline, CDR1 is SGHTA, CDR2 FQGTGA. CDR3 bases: TGTGCCAGCAGCTTATCAGGGGCCCTCACAGATACGCAGTATTTT. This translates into CASSLSGALTDTQYF.

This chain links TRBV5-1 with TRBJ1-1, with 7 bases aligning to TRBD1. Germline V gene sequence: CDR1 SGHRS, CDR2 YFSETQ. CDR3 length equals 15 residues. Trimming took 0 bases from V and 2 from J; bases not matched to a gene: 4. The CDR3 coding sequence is TGCGCCAGCAGCTTGGCAACAGGGGTTAACACTGAAGCTTTCTTT. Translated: CASSLATGVNTEAFF.

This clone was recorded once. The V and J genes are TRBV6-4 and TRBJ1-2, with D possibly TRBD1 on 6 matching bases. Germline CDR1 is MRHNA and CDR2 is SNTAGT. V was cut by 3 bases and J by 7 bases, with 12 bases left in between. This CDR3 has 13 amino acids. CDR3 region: CASSEIGGGGYTF. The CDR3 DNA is TGTGCCAGCAGTGAAATAGGGGGTGGTGGCTACACCTTC.

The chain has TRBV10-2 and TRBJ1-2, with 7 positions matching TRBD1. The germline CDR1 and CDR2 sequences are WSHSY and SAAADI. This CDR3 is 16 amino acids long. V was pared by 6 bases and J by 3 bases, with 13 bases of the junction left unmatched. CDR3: CASSRQGGGEDYGYTF. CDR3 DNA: TGCGCCAGCAGCCGACAGGGTGGGGGTGAGGACTATGGCTACACCTTC.

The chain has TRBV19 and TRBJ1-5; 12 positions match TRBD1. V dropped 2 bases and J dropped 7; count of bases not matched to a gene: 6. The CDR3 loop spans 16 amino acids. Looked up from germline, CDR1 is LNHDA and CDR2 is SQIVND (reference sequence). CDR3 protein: CASSIFGTGGWQPQHF. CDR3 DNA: TGTGCCAGTAGTATATTCGGGACAGGGGGCTGGCAGCCCCAGCATTTT.

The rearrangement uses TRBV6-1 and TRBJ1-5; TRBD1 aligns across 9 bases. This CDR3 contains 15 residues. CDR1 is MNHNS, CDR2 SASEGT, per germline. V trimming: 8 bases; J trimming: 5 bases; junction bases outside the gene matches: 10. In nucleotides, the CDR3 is TGTGCCAGCGTTATGGGACAGGGCCACGATCAGCCCCAGCATTTT. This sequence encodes CASVMGQGHDQPQHF.

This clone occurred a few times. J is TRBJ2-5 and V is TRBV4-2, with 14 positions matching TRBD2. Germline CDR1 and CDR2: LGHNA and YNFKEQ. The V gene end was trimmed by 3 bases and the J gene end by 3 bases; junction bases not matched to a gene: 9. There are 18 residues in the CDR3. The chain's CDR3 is CASSHGTSGSPSKETQYF. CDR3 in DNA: TGTGCCAGCAGCCACGGGACTAGCGGGAGCCCCTCTAAAGAGACCCAGTACTTC.

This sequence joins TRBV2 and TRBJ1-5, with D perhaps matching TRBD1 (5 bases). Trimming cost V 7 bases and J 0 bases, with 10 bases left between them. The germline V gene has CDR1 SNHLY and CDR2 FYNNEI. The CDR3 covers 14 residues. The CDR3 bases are TGTGCCAGCAACCCGCAGGGTAGCAATCAGCCCCAGCATTTT. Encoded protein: CASNPQGSNQPQHF.

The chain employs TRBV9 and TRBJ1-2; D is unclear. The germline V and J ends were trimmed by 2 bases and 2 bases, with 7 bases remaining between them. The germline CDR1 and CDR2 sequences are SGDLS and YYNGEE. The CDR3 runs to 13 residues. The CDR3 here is CASSVGRNYGYTF. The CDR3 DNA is TGTGCCAGCAGCGTCGGGAGAAACTATGGCTACACCTTC.

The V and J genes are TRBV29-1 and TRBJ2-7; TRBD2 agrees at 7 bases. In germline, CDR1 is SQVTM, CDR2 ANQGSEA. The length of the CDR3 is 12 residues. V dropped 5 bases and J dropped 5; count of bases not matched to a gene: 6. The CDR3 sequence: CSVRGGVDEQYF. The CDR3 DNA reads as TGCAGCGTTCGGGGAGGGGTGGACGAGCAGTACTTC.

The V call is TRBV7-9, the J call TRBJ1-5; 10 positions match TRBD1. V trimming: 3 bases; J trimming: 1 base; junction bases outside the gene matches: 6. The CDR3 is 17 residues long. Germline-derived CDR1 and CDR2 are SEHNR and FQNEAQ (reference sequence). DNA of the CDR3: TGTGCCAGCAGCTTGGGGACAGGGGCAGTGAGCAATCAGCCCCAGCATTTT. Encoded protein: CASSLGTGAVSNQPQHF.

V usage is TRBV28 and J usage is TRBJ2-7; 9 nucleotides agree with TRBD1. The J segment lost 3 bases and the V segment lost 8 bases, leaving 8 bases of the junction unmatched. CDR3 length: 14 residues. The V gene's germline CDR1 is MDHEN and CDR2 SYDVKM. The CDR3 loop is CASAPGQGRYEQYF. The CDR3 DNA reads TGTGCCAGCGCCCCGGGACAGGGACGCTACGAGCAGTACTTC.

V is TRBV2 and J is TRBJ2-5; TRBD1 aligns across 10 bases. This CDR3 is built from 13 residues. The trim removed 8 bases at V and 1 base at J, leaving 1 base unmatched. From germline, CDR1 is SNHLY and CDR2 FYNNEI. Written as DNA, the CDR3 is TGTGCCAGCGGACAGGGGGGCCAAGAGACCCAGTACTTC. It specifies CASGQGGQETQYF. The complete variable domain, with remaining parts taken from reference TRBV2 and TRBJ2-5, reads EPEVTQTPSHQVTQMGQEVILRCVPISNHLYFYWYRQILGQKVEFLVSFYNNEISEKSEIFDDQFSVERPDGSNFTLKIRSTKLEDSAMYFCASGQGGQETQYFGPGTRLLVL.

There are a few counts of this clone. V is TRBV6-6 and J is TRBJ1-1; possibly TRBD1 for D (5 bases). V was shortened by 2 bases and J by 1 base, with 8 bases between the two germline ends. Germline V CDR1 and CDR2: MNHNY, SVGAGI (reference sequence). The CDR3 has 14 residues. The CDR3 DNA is TGTGCCAGCAGTTACGGACACCAGAACACTGAAGCTTTCTTT. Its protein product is CASSYGHQNTEAFF.

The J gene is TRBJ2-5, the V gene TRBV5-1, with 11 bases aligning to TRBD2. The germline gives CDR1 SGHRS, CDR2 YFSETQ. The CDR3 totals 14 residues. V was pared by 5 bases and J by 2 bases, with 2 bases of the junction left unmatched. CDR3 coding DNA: TGCGCCAGCAGGGGGACTAGCGGACAAGAGACCCAGTACTTC. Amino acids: CASRGTSGQETQYF.

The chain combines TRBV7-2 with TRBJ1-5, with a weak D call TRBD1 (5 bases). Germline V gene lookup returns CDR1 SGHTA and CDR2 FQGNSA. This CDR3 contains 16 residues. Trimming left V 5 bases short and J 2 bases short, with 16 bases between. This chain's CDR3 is CASSPRPRAGNQPQHF. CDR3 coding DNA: TGTGCCAGCAGCCCTCGGCCCAGGGCGGGCAATCAGCCCCAGCATTTT.

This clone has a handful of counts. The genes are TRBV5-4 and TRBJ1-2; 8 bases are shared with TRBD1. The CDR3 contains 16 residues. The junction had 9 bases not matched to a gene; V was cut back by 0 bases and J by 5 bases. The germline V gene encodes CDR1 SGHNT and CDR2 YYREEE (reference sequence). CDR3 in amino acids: CASSLDEGQAVYGYTF. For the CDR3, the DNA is TGTGCCAGCAGCTTGGATGAGGGACAGGCGGTGTATGGCTACACCTTC.